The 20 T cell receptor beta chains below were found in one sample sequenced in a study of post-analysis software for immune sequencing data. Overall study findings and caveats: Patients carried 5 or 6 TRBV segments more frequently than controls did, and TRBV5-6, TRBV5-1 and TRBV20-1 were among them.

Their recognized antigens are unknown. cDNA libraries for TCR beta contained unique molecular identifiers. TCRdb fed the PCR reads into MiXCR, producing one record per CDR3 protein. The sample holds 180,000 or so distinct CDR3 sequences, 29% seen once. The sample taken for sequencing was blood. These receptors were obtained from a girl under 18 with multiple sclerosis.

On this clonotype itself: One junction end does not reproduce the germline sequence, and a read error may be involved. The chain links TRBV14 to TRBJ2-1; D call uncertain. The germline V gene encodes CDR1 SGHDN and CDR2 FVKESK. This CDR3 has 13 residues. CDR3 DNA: TGTACCAGCAGTAGAGTGCCCTACAATGAGCAGTTCTTC. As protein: CTSSRVPYNEQFF.

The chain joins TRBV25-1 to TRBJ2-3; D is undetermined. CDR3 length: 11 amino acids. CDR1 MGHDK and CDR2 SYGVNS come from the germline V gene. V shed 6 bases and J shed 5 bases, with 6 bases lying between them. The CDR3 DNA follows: TGTGCCAGCAGCGCAGGAGATACGCAGTATTTT. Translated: CASSAGDTQYF.

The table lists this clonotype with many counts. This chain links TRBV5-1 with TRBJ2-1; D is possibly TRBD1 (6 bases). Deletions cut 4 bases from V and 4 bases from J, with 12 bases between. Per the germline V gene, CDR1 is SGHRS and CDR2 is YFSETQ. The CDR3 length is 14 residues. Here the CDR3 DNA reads TGCGCCAGCAGCAGCACTACAGGGTACAATGAGCAGTTCTTC. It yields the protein CASSSTTGYNEQFF.

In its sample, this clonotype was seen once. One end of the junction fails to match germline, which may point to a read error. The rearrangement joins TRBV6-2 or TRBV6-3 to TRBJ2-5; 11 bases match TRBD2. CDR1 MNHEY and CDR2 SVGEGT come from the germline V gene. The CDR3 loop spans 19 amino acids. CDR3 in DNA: TGTGCCAGCAGTCCCCGCCTAGCGGGAGGACTAAAAATCCAAGAGACCCTGTACTTC. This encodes CASSPRLAGGLKIQETLYF.

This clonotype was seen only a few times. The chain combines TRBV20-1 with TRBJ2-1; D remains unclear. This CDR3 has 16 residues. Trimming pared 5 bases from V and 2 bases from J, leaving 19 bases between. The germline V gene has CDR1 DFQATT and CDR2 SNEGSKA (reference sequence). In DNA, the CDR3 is TGCAGTGCTGGAGCCAAATCCAGGATACCCTACAATGAGCAGTTCTTC. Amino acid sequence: CSAGAKSRIPYNEQFF.

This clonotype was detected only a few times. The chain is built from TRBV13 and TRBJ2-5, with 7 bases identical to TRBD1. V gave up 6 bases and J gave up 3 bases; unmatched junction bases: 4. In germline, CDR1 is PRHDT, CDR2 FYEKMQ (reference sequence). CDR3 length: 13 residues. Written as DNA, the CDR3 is TGTGCCAGCAGACGACAGGGAAAAGAGACCCAGTACTTC. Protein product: CASRRQGKETQYF.

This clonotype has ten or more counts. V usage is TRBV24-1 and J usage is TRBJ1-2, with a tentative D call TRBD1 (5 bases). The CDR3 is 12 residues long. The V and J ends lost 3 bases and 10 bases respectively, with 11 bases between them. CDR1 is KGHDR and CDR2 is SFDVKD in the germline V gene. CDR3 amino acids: CATSDHLTVYTF. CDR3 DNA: TGTGCCACCAGTGATCACTTGACAGTCTACACCTTC.

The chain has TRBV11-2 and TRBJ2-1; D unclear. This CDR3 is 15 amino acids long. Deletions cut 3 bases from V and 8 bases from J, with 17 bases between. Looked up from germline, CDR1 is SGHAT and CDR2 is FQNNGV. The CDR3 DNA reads TGTGCCAGCAGCTTTATAACGACGGGCGACGATGAGCAGTTCTTC. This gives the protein CASSFITTGDDEQFF.

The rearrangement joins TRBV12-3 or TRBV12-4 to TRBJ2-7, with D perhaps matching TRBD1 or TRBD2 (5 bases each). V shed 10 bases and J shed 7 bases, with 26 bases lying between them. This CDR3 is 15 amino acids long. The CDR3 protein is CATDRGRALSGEQYF. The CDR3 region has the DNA TGTGCCACGGACCGGGGCAGGGCCCTTTCGGGGGAGCAGTACTTC.

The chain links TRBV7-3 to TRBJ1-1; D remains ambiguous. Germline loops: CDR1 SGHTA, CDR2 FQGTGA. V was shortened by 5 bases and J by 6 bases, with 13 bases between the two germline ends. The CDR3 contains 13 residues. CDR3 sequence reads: CASSPILGSEAFF. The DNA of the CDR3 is TGTGCCAGCAGCCCTATTCTGGGGTCTGAAGCTTTCTTT.

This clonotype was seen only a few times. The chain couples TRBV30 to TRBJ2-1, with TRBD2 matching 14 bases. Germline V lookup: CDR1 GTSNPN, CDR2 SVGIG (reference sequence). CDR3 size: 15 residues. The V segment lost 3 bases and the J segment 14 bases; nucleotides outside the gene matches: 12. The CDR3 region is CAWRSPGTSGSSEFF. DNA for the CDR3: TGTGCCTGGAGGTCCCCCGGGACTAGCGGGAGTTCGGAGTTCTTC.

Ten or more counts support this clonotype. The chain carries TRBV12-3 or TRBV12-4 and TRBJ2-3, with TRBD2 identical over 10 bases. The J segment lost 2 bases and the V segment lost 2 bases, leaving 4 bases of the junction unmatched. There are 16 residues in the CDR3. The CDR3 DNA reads TGTGCCAGCAGTTTATCGACTAGCGGGTTCACAGATACGCAGTATTTT. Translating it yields CASSLSTSGFTDTQYF.

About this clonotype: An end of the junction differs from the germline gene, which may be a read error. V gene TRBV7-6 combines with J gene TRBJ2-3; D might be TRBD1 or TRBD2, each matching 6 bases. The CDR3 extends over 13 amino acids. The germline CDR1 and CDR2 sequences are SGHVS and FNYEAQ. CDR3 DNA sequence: TGTGCCAACAGCCCCCCGGGGGCAGATACGCGGTATTTT. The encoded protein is CANSPPGADTRYF.

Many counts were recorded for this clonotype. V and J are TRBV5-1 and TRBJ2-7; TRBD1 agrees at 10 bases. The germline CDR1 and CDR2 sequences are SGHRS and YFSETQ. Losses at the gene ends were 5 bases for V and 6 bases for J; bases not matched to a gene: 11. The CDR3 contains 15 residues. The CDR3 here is CASRGRTGGSAEQYF. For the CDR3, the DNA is TGCGCCAGCAGGGGACGGACAGGGGGTAGTGCCGAGCAGTACTTC.

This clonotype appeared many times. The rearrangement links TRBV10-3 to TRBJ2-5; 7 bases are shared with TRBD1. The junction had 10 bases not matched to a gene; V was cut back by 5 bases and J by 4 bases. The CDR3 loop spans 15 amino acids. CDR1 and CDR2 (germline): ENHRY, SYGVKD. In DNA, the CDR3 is TGTGCCATCAGTACGCCCGGGACAGCTATAGAGACCCAGTACTTC. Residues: CAISTPGTAIETQYF.

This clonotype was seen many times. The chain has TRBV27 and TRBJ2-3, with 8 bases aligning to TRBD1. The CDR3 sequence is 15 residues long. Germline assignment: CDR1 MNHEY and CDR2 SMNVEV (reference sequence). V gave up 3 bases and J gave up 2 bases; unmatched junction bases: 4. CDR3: CASSFGQGATDTQYF. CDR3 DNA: TGTGCCAGCAGTTTTGGGCAGGGGGCCACAGATACGCAGTATTTT.

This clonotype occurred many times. CDR3: CASASLIRGYTF. The CDR3 nucleotides read TGTGCCAGCGCCTCACTTATACGGGGCTACACCTTC. This rearrangement joins TRBV2 to TRBJ1-2, with D unclear. V lost 8 bases and J lost 8, with 15 bases in between. CDR3 size: 12 residues. Germline V CDR1 and CDR2: SNHLY, FYNNEI.

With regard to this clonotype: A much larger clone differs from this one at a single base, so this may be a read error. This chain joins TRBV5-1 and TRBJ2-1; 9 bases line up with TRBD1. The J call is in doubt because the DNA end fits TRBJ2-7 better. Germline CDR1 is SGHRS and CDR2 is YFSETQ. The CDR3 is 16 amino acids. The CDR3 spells CASSLPVTGGYNEQYF. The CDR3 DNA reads TGCGCCAGCAGCTTGCCCGTAACAGGGGGCTACAATGAGCAGTACTTC.

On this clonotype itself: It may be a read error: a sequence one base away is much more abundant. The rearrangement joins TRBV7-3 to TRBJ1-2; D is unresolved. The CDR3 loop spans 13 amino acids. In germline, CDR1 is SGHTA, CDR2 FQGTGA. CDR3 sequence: CTSSLRRDYGYTF. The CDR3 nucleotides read TGTACCAGCAGCTTACGGAGGGACTATGGCTACACCTTC.

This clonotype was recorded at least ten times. The CDR3 nucleotides are TGTGCCAGCAGCAAACAAGGGGGCAATTCACCCCTCCACTTT. It is translated as CASSKQGGNSPLHF. This rearrangement joins TRBV7-9 to TRBJ1-6, with TRBD1 identical over 7 bases. Germline CDR1 is SEHNR and CDR2 is FQNEAQ (reference sequence). This CDR3 contains 14 residues. The junction had 5 bases not matched to a gene; V was cut back by 5 bases and J by 7 bases.